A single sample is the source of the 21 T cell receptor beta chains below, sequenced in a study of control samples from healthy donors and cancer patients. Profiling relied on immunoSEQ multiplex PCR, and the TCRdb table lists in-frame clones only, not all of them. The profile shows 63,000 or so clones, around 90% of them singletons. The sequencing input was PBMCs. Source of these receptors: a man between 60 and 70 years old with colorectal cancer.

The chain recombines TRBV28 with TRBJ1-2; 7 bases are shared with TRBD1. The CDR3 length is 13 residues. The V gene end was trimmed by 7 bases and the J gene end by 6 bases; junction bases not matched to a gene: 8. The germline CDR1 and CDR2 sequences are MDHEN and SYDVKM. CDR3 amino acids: CASTLDRVHGYTF. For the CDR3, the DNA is TGTGCCAGCACTCTCGACAGGGTGCATGGCTACACCTTC.

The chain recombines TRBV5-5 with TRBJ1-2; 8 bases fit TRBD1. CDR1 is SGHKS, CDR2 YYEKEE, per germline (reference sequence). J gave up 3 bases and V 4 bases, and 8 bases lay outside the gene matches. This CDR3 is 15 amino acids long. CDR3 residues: CASSGGQGGDYGYTF. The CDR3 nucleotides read TGTGCCAGCAGCGGCGGACAGGGCGGTGACTATGGCTACACCTTC. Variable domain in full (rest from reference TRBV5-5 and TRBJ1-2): DAGVTQSPTHLIKTRGQQVTLRCSPISGHKSVSWYQQVLGQGPQFIFQYYEKEERGRGNFPDRFSARQFPNYSSELNVNALLLGDSALYLCASSGGQGGDYGYTFGSGTRLTVV.

CDR3 in amino acids: CATSRDSRGRGSWTQYF. CDR3 sequence (DNA): TGTGCCACCAGCAGAGATTCTCGGGGCAGGGGTTCGTGGACCCAGTACTTC. This chain links TRBV15 with TRBJ2-5; D possibly corresponds to TRBD1 (6 bases). CDR1 LNHNV and CDR2 YYDKDF come from the germline V gene (reference sequence). V lost 0 bases and J lost 7, with 21 bases in between. This CDR3 is built from 17 residues. Together with reference TRBV15 and TRBJ2-5, the CDR3 gives the full variable domain: DAMVIQNPRYQVTQFGKPVTLSCSQTLNHNVMYWYQQKSSQAPKLLFHYYDKDFNNEADTPDNFQSRRPNTSFCFLDIRSPGLGDTAMYLCATSRDSRGRGSWTQYFGPGTRLLVL.

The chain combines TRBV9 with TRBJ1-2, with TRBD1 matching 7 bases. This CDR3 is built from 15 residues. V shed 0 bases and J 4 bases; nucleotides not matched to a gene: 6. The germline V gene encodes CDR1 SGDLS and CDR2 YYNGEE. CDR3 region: CASSVGGQSSYGYTF. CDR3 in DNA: TGTGCCAGCAGCGTAGGGGGACAGTCTAGCTATGGCTACACCTTC.

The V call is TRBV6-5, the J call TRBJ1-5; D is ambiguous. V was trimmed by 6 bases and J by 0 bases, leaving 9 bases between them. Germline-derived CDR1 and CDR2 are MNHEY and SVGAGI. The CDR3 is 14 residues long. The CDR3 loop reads CASSAGVSNQPQHF. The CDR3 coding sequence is TGTGCCAGCAGCGCGGGAGTTAGCAATCAGCCCCAGCATTTT.

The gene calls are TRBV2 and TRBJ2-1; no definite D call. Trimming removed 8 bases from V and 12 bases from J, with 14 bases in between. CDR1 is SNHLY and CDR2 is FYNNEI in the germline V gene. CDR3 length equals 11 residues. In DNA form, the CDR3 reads TGTGCCAGCCAAGAGGCCTCTTGGCAGTTCTTC. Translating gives CASQEASWQFF.

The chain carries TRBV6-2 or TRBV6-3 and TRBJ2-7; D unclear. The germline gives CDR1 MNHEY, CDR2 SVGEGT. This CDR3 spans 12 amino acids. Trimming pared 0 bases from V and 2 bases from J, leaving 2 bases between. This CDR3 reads CASSYSTYEQYF. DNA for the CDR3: TGTGCCAGCAGTTACTCAACCTACGAGCAGTACTTC.

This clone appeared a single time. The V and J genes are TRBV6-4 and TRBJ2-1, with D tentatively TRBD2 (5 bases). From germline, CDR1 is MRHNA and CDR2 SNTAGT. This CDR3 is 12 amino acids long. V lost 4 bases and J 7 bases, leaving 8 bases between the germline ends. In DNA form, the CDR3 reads TGTGCCAGCAGTGCTAGCTGGAATGAGCAGTTCTTC. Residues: CASSASWNEQFF.

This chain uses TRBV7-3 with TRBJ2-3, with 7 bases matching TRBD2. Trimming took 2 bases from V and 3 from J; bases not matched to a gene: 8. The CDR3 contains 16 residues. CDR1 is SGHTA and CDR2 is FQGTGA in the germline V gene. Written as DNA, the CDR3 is TGTGCCAGCAGCTTATCGTTCCGGGGGGTTACAGATACGCAGTATTTT. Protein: CASSLSFRGVTDTQYF.

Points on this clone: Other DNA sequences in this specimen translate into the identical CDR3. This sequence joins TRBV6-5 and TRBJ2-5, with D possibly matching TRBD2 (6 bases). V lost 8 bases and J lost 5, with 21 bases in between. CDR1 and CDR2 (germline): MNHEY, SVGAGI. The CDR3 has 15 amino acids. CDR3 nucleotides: TGTGCCAGCGGGGGGACCGTGGGCCGCGGGGAGACCCAGTACTTC. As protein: CASGGTVGRGETQYF.

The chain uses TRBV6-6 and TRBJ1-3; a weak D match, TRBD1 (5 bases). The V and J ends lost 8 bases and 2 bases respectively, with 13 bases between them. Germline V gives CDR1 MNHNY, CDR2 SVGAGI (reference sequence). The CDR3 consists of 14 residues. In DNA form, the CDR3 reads TGTGCCAGCGGTCCGGGGCCGCCTGGAAACACCATATATTTT. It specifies CASGPGPPGNTIYF.

The CDR3 loop reads CASSLDGPRATEAFF. The CDR3 DNA reads TGTGCCAGCAGCTTAGATGGGCCCCGGGCGACTGAAGCTTTCTTT. The chain uses TRBV7-2 and TRBJ1-1; D is ambiguous. The CDR3 extends over 15 amino acids. V was pared by 1 base and J by 5 bases, with 14 bases between. Germline V CDR1 and CDR2: SGHTA, FQGNSA.

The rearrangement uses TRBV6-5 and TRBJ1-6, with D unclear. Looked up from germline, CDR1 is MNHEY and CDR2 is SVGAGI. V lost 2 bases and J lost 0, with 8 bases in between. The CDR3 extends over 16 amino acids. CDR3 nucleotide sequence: TGTGCCAGCAGTTACACGGGGAACTCCTATAATTCACCCCTCCACTTT. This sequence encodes CASSYTGNSYNSPLHF.

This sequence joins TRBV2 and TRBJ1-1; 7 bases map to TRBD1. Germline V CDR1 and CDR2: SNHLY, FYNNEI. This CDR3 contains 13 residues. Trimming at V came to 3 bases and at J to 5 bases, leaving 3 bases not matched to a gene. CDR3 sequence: CASSDRQGTEAFF. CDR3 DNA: TGTGCCAGCAGTGACCGACAGGGTACTGAAGCTTTCTTT.

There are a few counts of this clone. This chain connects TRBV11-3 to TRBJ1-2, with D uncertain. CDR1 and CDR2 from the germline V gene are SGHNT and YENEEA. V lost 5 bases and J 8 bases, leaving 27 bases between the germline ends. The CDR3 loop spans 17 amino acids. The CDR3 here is CASSHGVAAAGVGGYTF. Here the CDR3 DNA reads TGTGCCAGCAGCCACGGGGTTGCGGCGGCTGGAGTGGGAGGCTACACCTTC.

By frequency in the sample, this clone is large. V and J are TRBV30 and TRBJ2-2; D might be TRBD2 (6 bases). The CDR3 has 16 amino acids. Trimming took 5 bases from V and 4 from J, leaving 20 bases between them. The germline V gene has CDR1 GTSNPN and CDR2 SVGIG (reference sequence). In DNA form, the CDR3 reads TGTGCCTGGGTACTTAGGGAGGCGGCGACCACCGGGGAGCTGTTTTTT. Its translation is CAWVLREAATTGELFF.

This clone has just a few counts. This CDR3 is CASSFGPSSSNEQFF. Here the CDR3 DNA reads TGTGCCAGCAGCTTTGGTCCTAGCTCGTCCAATGAGCAGTTCTTC. This chain links TRBV5-6 with TRBJ2-1; TRBD2 is a possible D gene (5 bases). The germline CDR1 and CDR2 sequences are SGHDT and YYEEEE. CDR3 size: 15 residues. V was shortened by 2 bases and J by 6 bases, with 15 bases between the two germline ends. The full variable domain, in which reference TRBV5-6 and TRBJ2-1 provide the parts outside the CDR3, is DAGVTQSPTHLIKTRGQQVTLRCSPKSGHDTVSWYQQALGQGPQFIFQYYEEEERQRGNFPDRFSGHQFPNYSSELNVNALLLGDSALYLCASSFGPSSSNEQFFGPGTRLTVL.

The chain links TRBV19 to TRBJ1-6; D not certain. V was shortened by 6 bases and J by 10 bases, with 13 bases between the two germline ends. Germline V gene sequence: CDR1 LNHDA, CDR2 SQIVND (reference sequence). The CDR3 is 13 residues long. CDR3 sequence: CASSDPGVSPLHF. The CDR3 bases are TGTGCCAGTAGCGACCCCGGGGTGTCACCCCTCCACTTT. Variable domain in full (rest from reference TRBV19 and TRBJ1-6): DGGITQSPKYLFRKEGQNVTLSCEQNLNHDAMYWYRQDPGQGLRLIYYSQIVNDFQKGDIAEGYSVSREKKESFPLTVTSAQKNPTAFYLCASSDPGVSPLHFGNGTRLTVT.

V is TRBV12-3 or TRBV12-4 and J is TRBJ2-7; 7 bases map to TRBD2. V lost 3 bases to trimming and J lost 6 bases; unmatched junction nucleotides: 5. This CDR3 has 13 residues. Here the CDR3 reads CASSFSGGSEQYF. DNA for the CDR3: TGTGCCAGCAGTTTTTCGGGGGGTAGCGAGCAGTACTTC.

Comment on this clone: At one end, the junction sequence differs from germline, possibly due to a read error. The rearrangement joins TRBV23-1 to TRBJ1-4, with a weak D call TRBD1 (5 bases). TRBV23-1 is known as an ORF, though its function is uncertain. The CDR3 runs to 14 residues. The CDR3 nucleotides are TGCGACAGCAGTCAATCCCCCGGGACTGAAAAACTGTTTTTT. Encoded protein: CDSSQSPGTEKLFF.

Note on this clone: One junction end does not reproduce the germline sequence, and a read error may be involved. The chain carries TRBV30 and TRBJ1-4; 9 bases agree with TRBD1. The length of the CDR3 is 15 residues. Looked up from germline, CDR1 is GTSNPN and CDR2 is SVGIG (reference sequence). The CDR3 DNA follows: TGTGCCTGGAATACACAGGGGGCAACTTATGAAAAACTGTTTTTT. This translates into CAWNTQGATYEKLFF.